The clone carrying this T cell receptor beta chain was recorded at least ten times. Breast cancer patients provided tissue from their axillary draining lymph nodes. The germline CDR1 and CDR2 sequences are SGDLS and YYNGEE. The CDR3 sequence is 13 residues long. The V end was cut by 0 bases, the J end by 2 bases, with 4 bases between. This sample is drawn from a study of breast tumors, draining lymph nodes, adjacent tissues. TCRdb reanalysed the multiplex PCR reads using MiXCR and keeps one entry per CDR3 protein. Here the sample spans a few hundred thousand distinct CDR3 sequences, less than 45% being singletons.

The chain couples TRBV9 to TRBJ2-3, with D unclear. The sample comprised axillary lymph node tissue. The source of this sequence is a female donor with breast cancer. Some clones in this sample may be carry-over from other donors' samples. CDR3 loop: CASSVDHTDTQYF. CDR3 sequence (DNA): TGTGCCAGCAGCGTAGACCACACAGATACGCAGTATTTT.